This TCR beta chain stems from a study of human T cells and chemical hapten exposure. Across the whole study: The sensitizer, 2% DPC, was used on around 2 cm by around 2 cm of upper inner arm skin. Overall study results and limits: Donors, who had alopecia, may show an immune response that differs from healthy people's.

CDR3 length equals 15 residues. Unmatched junction bases numbered 6, after V lost 3 bases and J lost 2 bases. Germline V gene data show CDR1 as MNHEY and CDR2 as SMNVEV (reference sequence). Time point defined: pre-sensitization, week 0. This sample's treatment: therapeutic diphenylcyclopropenone sensitization with weekly scalp DPC. The starting material, unfractionated whole blood, was used for total RNA extraction. In regard to this clonotype: As yet, its antigen is unknown.

Individual cDNA molecules had unique molecular identifiers attached to them by the library. MiXCR, run by TCRdb on the RACE reads, gives a single entry per CDR3 protein. The repertoire holds about 380,000 distinct CDR3 sequences, with roughly 4.6% as singletons. This specimen was whole blood, taken in connection with sensitization to the hapten diphenylcyclopropenone (DPC). The receptor was isolated from a woman aged 45-65 years with alopecia areata. Some clones in this sample may be carry-over from other donors' samples. The V and J genes are TRBV27 and TRBJ1-1, with 7 bases aligning to TRBD1. This CDR3 is CASSLERGLNTEAFF. The CDR3 DNA follows: TGTGCCAGCAGTTTGGAAAGGGGGCTAAACACTGAAGCTTTCTTT.